The rows below give T cell receptor beta chains drawn from one sample of a study of neoadjuvant nivolumab and ipilimumab in lung cancer. Clones were read by immunoSEQ multiplex PCR, and TCRdb kept only the in-frame ones, dropping some. The sample contains about 13,000 clones, less than 75% of which appear only once. The specimen was peripheral blood, collected after neoadjuvant nivolumab, alone or with ipilimumab, at or shortly before surgery. Receptors originate from an adult with non-small cell lung cancer. CDR3s include the opening cysteine and the closing phenylalanine or tryptophan. D genes are given only for firm matches. Clone size, where shown, is once, few, many, or a class for clones that have expanded.

>TRBV5-1|TRBJ2-1|TRBD2|-
TGCGCCAGCAGCTCGTCCGGGACTAGCAGAAGATCCTGGGTCTTC
CASSSSGTSRRSWVF
>TRBV7-7|TRBJ2-1|-|-
TGTGCTAGCAGCTTAGCGCCCGGGGATGAGCAGTTCTTC
CASSLAPGDEQFF
>TRBV18|TRBJ1-3|-|few
TGTGCCAGCTCACCAAGGCGGGATCTTAGCTCTGGAAACACCATATATTTT
CASSPRRDLSSGNTIYF
>TRBV9|TRBJ1-5|-|-
TGTGCCAGCAGCTCCGGGCGACAGCCCCAGCATTTT
CASSSGRQPQHF
>TRBV5-1|TRBJ2-7|-|-
TGCGCCAGCAGCCCAAGGGGGACCAACGAGCAGTACTTC
CASSPRGTNEQYF
>TRBV30|TRBJ2-1|-|-
TGTGCCTGGAACACCTACAATGAGCAGTTCTTC
CAWNTYNEQFF
>TRBV7-2|TRBJ1-2|-|-
TGTGCCAGCAGCAAAAGCAGACAGGAGCACTATGGCTACACCTTC
CASSKSRQEHYGYTF
>TRBV30|TRBJ2-1|-|-
TGTGCCTGGAGTTCAGGGTATGAGCAGTTCTTC
CAWSSGYEQFF
>TRBV11-3|TRBJ2-7|-|-
TGTGCCAGCAGCGCCACGAGGGAAGGTCGCGAGCAGTACTTC
CASSATREGREQYF
>TRBV7-2|TRBJ1-1|TRBD1|few
TGTGCCAGCAGCCAACAGGGGGCCTCTGAAGCTTTCTTT
CASSQQGASEAFF
>TRBV11-2|TRBJ2-5|-|-
TGTGCCAGCAGCTTGTCTGGGGGAGGAGAGACCCAGTACTTC
CASSLSGGGETQYF
>TRBV18|TRBJ1-1|-|-
TGTGCCAGCTCAGCCTACAGCCGTGAAGCTTTCTTT
CASSAYSREAFF
>TRBV18|TRBJ2-7|TRBD1|-
TGTGCCAGCTCACCGGGACAGTCCTACGAGCAGTACTTC
CASSPGQSYEQYF
>TRBV5-1|TRBJ1-1|-|-
TGCGCCAGCAGCGCACTAGGGAGCACTGAAGCTTTCTTT
CASSALGSTEAFF
>TRBV30|TRBJ2-3|TRBD2|-
TGTGCCTGGGGACACGGACTAGCGGGAGGCGGGGATACGCAGTATTTT
CAWGHGLAGGGDTQYF
>TRBV6-6|TRBJ1-1|-|medium-sized
TGTGCCAGCAGTTACTCGGAGAACACTGAAGCTTTCTTT
CASSYSENTEAFF
>TRBV7-3|TRBJ1-1|-|-
TGTGCCAGCAGCTGGCGTCTTGACACTGAAGCTTTCTTT
CASSWRLDTEAFF
>TRBV5-1|TRBJ2-3|-|-
TGCGCCAGCAGCTTAACGCCCTCCGATACGCAGTATTTT
CASSLTPSDTQYF
>TRBV5-1|TRBJ1-2|-|-
TGCGCCAGCAGCTTGGATCAGAGGGGGGTAAATGGCTACACCTTC
CASSLDQRGVNGYTF
>TRBV6-1|TRBJ2-1|-|-
TGTGCCAGCAGTGAACCAGTAAGAATACATGAGCAGTTCTTC
CASSEPVRIHEQFF
>TRBV6-1|TRBJ1-1|-|-
TGTGCCAGCAGTGATGGACCGGGGAGCAGGGGAGCTTTCTTT
CASSDGPGSRGAFF
>TRBV9|TRBJ1-1|-|few
TGTGCCAGCAGCGTATCGACGGGCACTGAAGCTTTCTTT
CASSVSTGTEAFF
>TRBV7-3|TRBJ1-1|-|-
TGTGCCAGCAGCTTTACCCAGAACACTGAAGCTTTCTTT
CASSFTQNTEAFF
>TRBV5-4|TRBJ2-7|TRBD2|-
TGTGCCAGCAGCTTGGGCGGGGGGTCCTACGAGCAGTACTTC
CASSLGGGSYEQYF
>TRBV25-1|TRBJ1-1|-|-
TGTGCCAGCAGTGCAATGGACAAGAACACTGAAGCTTTCTTT
CASSAMDKNTEAFF
>TRBV11-3|TRBJ2-7|-|-
TGTGCCAGCAGCTTAGGCCAGAGTTCCTACGAGCAGTACTTC
CASSLGQSSYEQYF
>TRBV9|TRBJ1-2|TRBD1|few
TGTGCCAGCAGCGCCGAGATCAGGGGGACTAACTATGGCTACACCTTC
CASSAEIRGTNYGYTF
>TRBV5-1|TRBJ1-4|-|-
TGCGCCAGCAGGGAGAAACTGTTTTTT
CASREKLFF
>TRBV29-1|TRBJ2-5|-|-
TGCAGCGTCAAAGACACTAACCAAGAGACCCAGTACTTC
CSVKDTNQETQYF
>TRBV6-5|TRBJ2-2|TRBD2|-
TGTGCCAGCACGACGACTAGCGGTCACACCGGGGAGCTGTTTTTT
CASTTTSGHTGELFF
>TRBV18|TRBJ2-7|-|-
TGTGCCAGCTCAACCGTCAATCTGGGGATGGAGCAGTACTTC
CASSTVNLGMEQYF